This TCR beta chain was documented in a study of shared clonotypes between healthy human individuals. Input per replicate PCR of unsorted PBMC was approximately 300 ng DNA, corresponding to 25,000 to 30,000 T cell genomes. Some clones are missing from TCRdb's copy, which holds only in-frame ones; the method was immunoSEQ multiplex PCR. The repertoire holds roughly 500,000 clones, with about 85% as singletons. CDR1 DFQATT and CDR2 SNEGSKA come from the germline V gene (reference sequence). The CDR3 covers 11 residues. Trimming left V 7 bases short and J 10 bases short, with 14 bases between. This sequence originates from a woman aged 40-49 years in good health. Some clones in this sample may be carry-over from other donors' samples. The chain carries TRBV20-1 and TRBJ2-1, with TRBD2 as a possible D gene (5 bases). Sequencing was carried out using PBMCs. CDR3 sequence: CSVLGSGEQFF. CDR3 nucleotides: TGCAGTGTTCTTGGGTCGGGGGAGCAGTTCTTC.